The entry that follows covers one T cell receptor beta chain sequence. Its antigen is unknown. Per-nucleotide qualities are absent, and no much larger clonotype sits a single base away. The sample belongs to a study of post-analysis software for immune sequencing data (dated by TCRdb to 2015 to 2017). Concerning the study at large: Recorded disease courses included relapsing-remitting, secondary progressive and progressive-relapsing multiple sclerosis, with some patients lacking subtype annotation. Patient repertoires were compared against about a dozen previously published healthy control repertoires from donors aged about 6 to 27 years. A subset of samples was prepared in parallel using single-end sample barcoding, then pooled and co-amplified after Illumina adapter ligation.

TCR beta repertoires were profiled from peripheral blood of about a dozen young patients with multiple sclerosis to demonstrate the VDJtools post-analysis software. The patients with multiple sclerosis were children and adolescents between 6 and 15 years of age. Libraries came from PCR. TCRdb shows the sequencer as Illumina HiSeq 2500. To reduce PCR and sequencing biases, unique molecular identifiers were incorporated into the TCR beta cDNA libraries. Every 1 to 10 million input T cells yielded around 500,000 cDNA molecules, meaning each molecule approximated one T cell. The same protocol used for the earlier healthy control dataset was applied to prepare and sequence the patient libraries. Samples belonging to the same batch were prepared together, multiplexed and sequenced on a shared HiSeq lane. From the authors' description of their analysis: Raw barcoded reads were processed with MIGEC, discarding single-read molecular identifier groups before consensus assembly and CDR3 extraction. Clonotype tables were post-analysed with VDJtools, and diversity was normalized by down-sampling all datasets to the smallest sample size. In repertoire overlap clustering, CDR3 amino acid sequences, but not nucleotide sequences, were matched to correct batch-related cross-sample contamination. Using fastp at Q25 and MiXCR, TCRdb reprocessed the public reads and kept productive beta chains. One record per CDR3 amino acid sequence lists the most common genes and DNA. The V and J calls come from TCRdb's annotation, not from the publication. Across this sample there are about 540,000 distinct CDR3 sequences, with around 31% seen only once. The top ten clones comprise 5% to 6% of the sample.

Including cysteine and phenylalanine, the CDR3 has 16 amino acids. Of all the DNA, just the CDR3 is kept, 48 bases in frame from base 1. The V end gives up 5 bases and the J end 1 base, leaving 7 bases in the junction not matched to a gene. From a lookup of the germline V gene (reference sequence), CDR1 and CDR2 are PRHDT and FYEKMQ. Findings and caveats that apply to the study as a whole: Patients showed significantly higher frequencies than controls for a handful of TRBV segments, among them TRBV5-6, TRBV5-1 and TRBV20-1. The control group was slightly older than the multiple sclerosis patient group. Strong co-clustering of samples prepared in the same batch was shown by direct clustering with F measure, prompting a batch-effect correction. Significantly lower normalized Chao1 diversity was found in multiple sclerosis patients than in controls, suggesting substantial peripheral T-cell clonal expansion.

Material for sequencing was blood. The chain uses TRBV13 and TRBJ1-1, with TRBD1 identical over 10 junction bases. The clonotype comes from a girl under 18 with multiple sclerosis. The CDR3 amino acid sequence is: CASSTAGTGENTEAFF. The DNA is as follows: TGTGCCAGCAGCACTGCCGGGACAGGGGAGAACACTGAAGCTTTCTTT.